Presented here are 7 T cell receptor beta chains from one specimen sequenced in a study of blood T cells in healthy people across ages. Alongside a J-beta primer mix, a sample-barcoded 5' primer served in a second PCR lasting about 6 to 12 cycles. One entry per CDR3 protein, called by TCRdb with MiXCR from the 5' RACE reads. Of around 650,000 distinct CDR3 sequences listed, around 38% were seen once; the top ten hold roughly 30%. The specimen sequenced was blood. These receptor sequences come from a man older than 75 in good health.

The chain is built from TRBV12-3 or TRBV12-4 and TRBJ2-1; 11 bases are a match to TRBD2. The CDR3 runs to 15 residues. The V and J ends lost 7 bases and 3 bases, in that order; junction bases with no gene match: 5. The CDR3 region is CASIPTSGGYNEQFF. In nucleotides, the CDR3 is TGTGCCAGCATACCTACTAGCGGGGGCTACAATGAGCAGTTCTTC.

A note on this clonotype: With a much larger clone just one base away, this may be a read error. The genes are TRBV9 and TRBJ2-5; a possible D gene is TRBD2 (5 bases). The DNA end is more similar to TRBJ2-7, so the J call may be wrong. This CDR3 is 14 amino acids long. In germline, CDR1 is SGDLS, CDR2 YYNGEE. CDR3 region: CASSWTSRGGEQYF. CDR3 coding DNA: TGTGCCAGCAGCTGGACCTCCCGAGGAGGCGAGCAGTACTTC.

V gene TRBV20-1 combines with J gene TRBJ2-1, with TRBD2 matching over 9 bases. This CDR3 region has 14 residues. Germline CDR1 is DFQATT and CDR2 is SNEGSKA (reference sequence). V was clipped by 7 bases and J by 5 bases; unmatched bases: 9. The CDR3 reads CSGHRTSDNNEQFF. The CDR3 region has the DNA TGCAGTGGTCACAGGACTAGCGACAACAATGAGCAGTTCTTC.

This clonotype was detected only a few times. The chain carries TRBV9 and TRBJ2-1, with 9 bases fitting TRBD2. This CDR3 is 17 amino acids long. After removal of 4 bases from V and 6 bases from J, the junction contained 14 bases not matched to a gene. CDR1 is SGDLS, CDR2 YYNGEE, per germline. CDR3 sequence (DNA): TGTGCCAGCAGCTCCCCGACCGGGACTAGCCTTCTCAATGAGCAGTTCTTC. Protein product: CASSSPTGTSLLNEQFF.

The rearrangement uses TRBV4-2 and TRBJ2-2, with 7 bases aligning to TRBD1. Germline loops: CDR1 LGHNA, CDR2 YNFKEQ. This CDR3 has 16 residues. The junction had 8 bases not matched to a gene; V was cut back by 0 bases and J by 7 bases. CDR3: CASSQEEGAHGGELFF. The CDR3 DNA follows: TGTGCCAGCAGCCAAGAAGAGGGGGCCCATGGCGGGGAGCTGTTTTTT.

This clonotype was found many times. The CDR3: CASSLAGGAYEQYF. The CDR3 DNA follows: TGTGCCAGCAGTTTGGCCGGGGGGGCTTACGAGCAGTACTTC. The J gene is TRBJ2-7, the V gene TRBV6-2 or TRBV6-3, with 8 bases that match TRBD2. V shed 4 bases and J 4 bases; nucleotides not matched to a gene: 6. CDR3 size: 14 residues. The germline gives CDR1 MNHEY, CDR2 SVGEGT.

In DNA, the CDR3 is TGTGCCAGCAGTGCGGCTTGGAGGAACACTGAAGCTTTCTTT. Translation gives CASSAAWRNTEAFF. The chain has TRBV6-1 and TRBJ1-1; D is ambiguous. The germline V gene encodes CDR1 MNHNS and CDR2 SASEGT. The ends were cut back, 4 bases at V and 1 base at J, with 10 bases in the middle. CDR3 length: 14 amino acids.